This T cell receptor (beta chain) is from a study of blood T cell repertoires in COVID-19. The CDR3 contains 14 residues. From germline, CDR1 is MGHRA and CDR2 YSYEKL. V lost 4 bases to trimming and J lost 9 bases, with 13 bases between them. Libraries were prepared by immunoSEQ multiplex PCR; TCRdb keeps only in-frame clonotypes and omits some of them. Of about 240,000 clones in the sample, roughly four fifths were seen once. The chain joins TRBV4-1 to TRBJ1-6; TRBD1 might be the D (6 bases). The sequenced material came from peripheral blood. The sequence came from a man aged 30-40 years who had recovered from COVID-19. CDR3 protein: CASSRGGVTSPLHF. CDR3 sequence (DNA): TGCGCCAGCAGCCGGGGGGGCGTAACTTCACCCCTCCACTTT.